This TCR beta chain appears in the sequencing data of a study of CDR3 diversity in severe acne. MiXCR, run by TCRdb on the PCR reads, gives a single entry per CDR3 protein. Altogether tens of thousands of distinct CDR3 sequences are present, 45% to 65% being singletons, with the ten largest covering approximately 15%. This clonotype was counted a single time. This CDR3 spans 20 amino acids. Between the trimmed V and J ends, which lost 0 bases and 11 bases, there was a span of 33 bases. CDR1 is SGHDN and CDR2 is FVKESK in the germline V gene. Sample: blood. This receptor was taken from a male donor in good health, without acne. The chain couples TRBV14 to TRBJ2-3, with D possibly matching TRBD2 (5 bases). CDR3 protein: CASSQDFGDTIQKTMSQQYF. CDR3 nucleotide sequence: TGTGCCAGCAGCCAAGATTTCGGGGATACAATTCAAAAGACAATGAGTCAGCAGTATTTT.